The 8 T cell receptor beta chains given below trace back to one sample, sequenced in a study of blood T cell repertoires in COVID-19. Using immunoSEQ multiplex PCR, the repertoire was profiled, and TCRdb retains in-frame clones only, with some absent. Here the sample spans about 110,000 clones, over 70% being singletons. Sequenced input: peripheral blood. The source of these receptors is a human donor in a cohort sampled during active or convalescent COVID-19.

This clone was detected once. The genes are TRBV6-5 and TRBJ2-4, with 7 nucleotides matching TRBD2. The V and J ends lost 10 bases and 8 bases, in that order; junction bases with no gene match: 8. The germline gives CDR1 MNHEY, CDR2 SVGAGI. The CDR3 contains 12 residues. This chain's CDR3 is CATHGGGYIQYF. The CDR3 DNA sequence: TGTGCCACCCATGGGGGAGGGTACATTCAGTACTTC.

The rearrangement uses TRBV27 and TRBJ2-7; D is undetermined. Germline CDR1 is MNHEY and CDR2 is SMNVEV (reference sequence). V lost 8 bases, J lost 0 bases, and 11 bases lay in between. CDR3 length equals 13 residues. DNA for the CDR3: TGTGCCAGCTCTGTGACGGGCTCCTACGAGCAGTACTTC. Amino acids: CASSVTGSYEQYF.

The chain uses TRBV12-3 or TRBV12-4 and TRBJ2-7, with 9 bases that match TRBD2. The CDR3 sequence is 11 residues long. Germline trimming cut 5 bases from V and 12 bases from J; bases unmatched to any gene: 5. The CDR3 is CASSLSGGLYF. CDR3 sequence (DNA): TGTGCCAGCAGTCTTAGCGGGGGTCTGTACTTC.

The chain carries TRBV6-2 or TRBV6-3 and TRBJ1-5, with TRBD1 as a possible D gene (5 bases). The germline V and J ends were trimmed by 0 bases and 2 bases, with 11 bases remaining between them. Germline CDR1 and CDR2: MNHEY and SVGEGT. The CDR3 length is 16 residues. The CDR3 bases are TGTGCCAGCAGTTACTCCCCCAGGGCGGGCAATCAGCCCCAGCATTTT. This gives the protein CASSYSPRAGNQPQHF.

This CDR3 reads CASSQGQKTNQPQHF. CDR3 sequence (DNA): TGCGCCAGCAGCCAAGGACAGAAAACAAATCAGCCCCAGCATTTT. The rearrangement joins TRBV4-1 to TRBJ1-5; perhaps TRBD1 as D (5 bases). Germline CDR1 is MGHRA and CDR2 is YSYEKL. V lost 1 base and J 4 bases, leaving 11 bases between the germline ends. The CDR3 runs 15 residues.

The J gene is TRBJ1-6, the V gene TRBV5-1; a weak D match, TRBD1 (6 bases). The V end lost 3 bases, the J end lost 6 bases, and 22 bases lay between the germline ends. This CDR3 has 18 residues. Germline assignment: CDR1 SGHRS and CDR2 YFSETQ. The chain's CDR3 is CASSSLPLSGTPNSPLHF. As DNA, the CDR3 is TGCGCCAGCAGCTCGCTACCTCTATCCGGGACACCTAATTCACCCCTCCACTTT.

The chain is built from TRBV19 and TRBJ2-6, with 7 bases that match TRBD1. Trimming took 9 bases from V and 0 from J; bases not matched to a gene: 11. CDR3 size: 17 residues. CDR1 and CDR2 from the germline V gene are LNHDA and SQIVND (reference sequence). This CDR3 reads CASRKGTAISGANVLTF. The CDR3 region has the DNA TGTGCCAGCCGAAAAGGGACAGCCATCTCTGGGGCCAACGTCCTGACTTTC. Full variable domain (rest looked up from reference TRBV19 and TRBJ2-6): DGGITQSPKYLFRKEGQNVTLSCEQNLNHDAMYWYRQDPGQGLRLIYYSQIVNDFQKGDIAEGYSVSREKKESFPLTVTSAQKNPTAFYLCASRKGTAISGANVLTFGAGSRLTVL.

The chain uses TRBV2 and TRBJ1-3; maybe TRBD1 (5 bases). V shed 1 base and J shed 0 bases, with 7 bases lying between them. Germline CDR1 reads SNHLY; CDR2 reads FYNNEI. There are 15 residues in the CDR3. The DNA of the CDR3 is TGTGCCAGCAGTGAAGTCAGGGCCTCTGGAAACACCATATATTTT. It yields the protein CASSEVRASGNTIYF.